A selection of T cell receptor beta chains follows, all from one sample in a study of CD8 T cells in ankylosing spondylitis. TCRdb processed the 5' RACE reads anew with MiXCR; each CDR3 protein has one entry. The sample shows fewer than 500,000 distinct CDR3 sequences, more than 20% of them seen only once. The sequenced sample was blood, either unsorted or a sorted T cell fraction (not recorded which). These receptors were taken from a male donor with ankylosing spondylitis. CDR3s include the opening cysteine and the closing phenylalanine or tryptophan. A D gene is named only where the DNA matches it firmly. A clone size is listed for some rows: how often the clone was seen (once, few, many), or a class if it is expanded.

j_call clone_size v_call d_call cdr3_aa cdr3_nt
TRBJ2-3 - TRBV5-1 - CASSLDQEGTDTQYF TGCGCCAGCAGCTTGGACCAGGAAGGCACAGATACGCAGTATTTT
TRBJ1-1 - TRBV12-3/TRBV12-4 - CASSSRQRNTEAFF TGTGCCAGCAGCTCCCGACAGAGAAACACTGAAGCTTTCTTT
TRBJ1-4 - TRBV24-1 - CATSDLRSGRLHETNEKLFF TGTGCCACCAGTGATTTGAGAAGTGGCAGGCTACATGAAACTAATGAAAAACTGTTTTTT
TRBJ2-2 - TRBV5-1 - CASSLAGQTLGELFF TGCGCCAGCAGCTTGGCAGGACAGACTCTCGGGGAGCTGTTTTTT
TRBJ2-7 once TRBV28 - CASSWNLRLRGSYEQYF TGTGCCAGCAGTTGGAACCTGCGCCTCCGTGGATCCTACGAGCAGTACTTC
TRBJ2-1 - TRBV6-5 TRBD2 CASSYSRLAGVLNEQFF TGTGCCAGCAGTTACTCGAGACTAGCGGGAGTCTTGAATGAGCAGTTCTTC
TRBJ1-2 few TRBV7-9 - CASSQGSADGYTF TGTGCCAGCTCTCAGGGGTCGGCCGATGGCTACACCTTC
TRBJ2-3 - TRBV5-1 TRBD2 CASSRAGEAGDF TGCGCCAGCAGCCGCGCCGGGGAAGCGGGGGATTTT
TRBJ2-7 - TRBV6-1 - CASSARQRGGEQYF TGTGCCAGCAGTGCCCGACAGAGAGGGGGTGAGCAGTACTTC
TRBJ2-7 - TRBV5-1 - CASSNTAGEQYEQYF TGCGCCAGCAGCAACACGGCAGGGGAGCAATACGAGCAGTACTTC
TRBJ2-4 few TRBV20-1 - CSARAQGLAKNIQYF TGCAGTGCTAGAGCCCAGGGATTAGCCAAAAACATTCAGTACTTC
TRBJ2-7 once TRBV7-2 - CASSSDHYEQYF TGTGCCAGCAGCAGCGACCACTACGAGCAGTACTTC
TRBJ2-2 many TRBV20-1 TRBD2 CSAKTSGENTGELFF TGCAGTGCTAAAACTAGCGGCGAGAACACCGGGGAGCTGTTTTTT
TRBJ2-7 few TRBV2 - CASGRQAYEQYF TGTGCCAGCGGAAGGCAGGCCTACGAGCAGTACTTC
TRBJ1-1 few TRBV20-1 - CSASRQRLHTEAFF TGCAGTGCTAGTCGACAGAGACTCCACACTGAAGCTTTCTTT
TRBJ2-3 few TRBV20-1 TRBD2 CSAGGRTSTDTQYF TGCAGTGCGGGCGGGAGGACTAGCACAGATACGCAGTATTTT
TRBJ1-4 - TRBV4-1 - CASSQDEGETNEKLFF TGCGCCAGCAGCCAAGATGAAGGGGAAACTAATGAAAAACTGTTTTTT
TRBJ1-1 - TRBV12-3/TRBV12-4 - CASSFVLGKNTEAFF TGTGCCAGCAGTTTTGTTCTGGGAAAAAACACTGAAGCTTTCTTT
TRBJ2-7 few TRBV9 TRBD1 CASSFGQGYYEQYF TGTGCCAGCAGCTTCGGACAGGGGTACTACGAGCAGTACTTC
TRBJ1-4 few TRBV27 - CASSSQRDAGRYEKLFF TGTGCCAGCAGTTCCCAGAGGGACGCGGGGCGATATGAAAAACTGTTTTTT
TRBJ2-7 few TRBV27 - CATQLGQLAYEQYF TGTGCCACCCAACTAGGACAGTTAGCCTACGAGCAGTACTTC
TRBJ2-1 - TRBV7-7 - CASSLGAGGNSYNEQFF TGTGCCAGCAGCTTAGGCGCCGGCGGAAACTCCTACAATGAGCAGTTCTTC
TRBJ2-2 many TRBV12-3/TRBV12-4 - CASSLLANTGELFF TGTGCCAGCAGTTTGTTGGCGAACACCGGGGAGCTGTTTTTT
TRBJ1-1 - TRBV6-1 - CASSEDGRGTEAFF TGTGCCAGCAGTGAAGATGGAAGGGGCACTGAAGCTTTCTTT
TRBJ2-5 few TRBV27 - CASSLLGPEGETQYF TGTGCCAGCAGTTTATTAGGTCCCGAAGGGGAGACCCAGTACTTC
TRBJ1-2 few TRBV6-1 - CASSEGSGEIYGYTF TGTGCCAGCAGTGAAGGATCCGGGGAGATTTATGGCTACACCTTC
TRBJ1-2 - TRBV11-2 - CASSLLHGIYGYTF TGTGCCAGCAGCTTATTGCACGGAATCTATGGCTACACCTTC
TRBJ2-3 few TRBV6-2/TRBV6-3 TRBD2 CASRNSGSGTDTQYF TGTGCCAGCAGAAATAGCGGGAGTGGCACAGATACGCAGTATTTT
TRBJ1-2 - TRBV20-1 - CSAANPDIYYGYTF TGCAGTGCCGCAAATCCCGACATCTACTATGGCTACACCTTC
TRBJ2-5 few TRBV21-1 - CASSITQETQYF TGTGCCAGCAGCATTACCCAAGAGACCCAGTACTTC
TRBJ2-7 - TRBV28 - CASSPGYREQYF TGTGCCAGCAGCCCGGGCTATCGGGAGCAGTACTTC
TRBJ2-3 - TRBV25-1 - CASNQAATDTQYF TGTGCCAGCAACCAGGCAGCCACAGATACGCAGTATTTT
TRBJ2-7 - TRBV20-1 TRBD1 CSAPKGQGAYEQYF TGCAGTGCGCCCAAGGGACAGGGGGCCTACGAGCAGTACTTC
TRBJ2-5 - TRBV6-5 - CASSYSAGAGETQYF TGTGCCAGCAGTTACTCTGCCGGGGCCGGAGAGACCCAGTACTTC
TRBJ2-3 few TRBV5-1 - CASSFGTIPSTDTQYF TGCGCCAGCAGCTTCGGGACGATCCCTAGCACAGATACGCAGTATTTT